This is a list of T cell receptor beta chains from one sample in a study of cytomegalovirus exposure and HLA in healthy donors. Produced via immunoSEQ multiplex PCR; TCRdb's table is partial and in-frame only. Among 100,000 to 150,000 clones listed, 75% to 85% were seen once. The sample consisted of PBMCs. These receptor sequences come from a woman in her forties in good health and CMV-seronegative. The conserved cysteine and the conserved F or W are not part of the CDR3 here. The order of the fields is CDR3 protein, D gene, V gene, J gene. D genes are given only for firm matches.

ASSPGRDSEAF	TRBD1	TRBV7-2	TRBJ1-1
ATARGMNNQPQH	NA	TRBV19	TRBJ1-5
ASSTTGLGGNEQF	NA	TRBV9	TRBJ2-1
ASSPEGGQRRETQY	NA	TRBV11-2	TRBJ2-5
ASSTHTDTQY	NA	TRBV19	TRBJ2-3
ASSSLAGGSDTQY	TRBD2	TRBV5-4	TRBJ2-3
ARTGHPTPHEQY	NA	TRBV19	TRBJ2-7
ASSFGRQPQH	NA	TRBV5-6	TRBJ1-5
ASSTYTGGGTDTQY	TRBD1	TRBV7-3	TRBJ2-3
ASSYTESNEQF	NA	TRBV6-6	TRBJ2-1
ASSQSEVTNTEAF	NA	TRBV4-3	TRBJ1-1
ASSPGQSNSPLH	TRBD1	TRBV18	TRBJ1-6
ASSQDLAGNQPQH	NA	TRBV4-3	TRBJ1-5
ASSEVQIGTSGPPVLSYEQY	TRBD2	TRBV6-1	TRBJ2-7
ASSFRGQAYGYT	TRBD1	TRBV27	TRBJ1-2
ASSPPRDRAPYEQY	TRBD1	TRBV7-9	TRBJ2-7
ASSLDGYGYT	NA	TRBV5-6	TRBJ1-2
ASSIDRRRSSYEQY	NA	TRBV19	TRBJ2-7
ATPGPGRGPDTQY	NA	TRBV6-1	TRBJ2-3
ASSARTSGRSPLSVQF	TRBD2	TRBV7-2	TRBJ2-1
SVDLAGGTDTQY	TRBD2	TRBV29-1	TRBJ2-3
ASTSGRDPFGTEAF	NA	TRBV19	TRBJ1-1
ASSLGGLAFDEQF	TRBD2	TRBV13	TRBJ2-1
ASSSTGGYT	NA	TRBV18	TRBJ1-2
ASSGGGAGQPQH	TRBD1	TRBV28	TRBJ1-5
ASSPGTGQETQY	TRBD1	TRBV6-5	TRBJ2-5
ASSYWGRVDEQY	NA	TRBV6-5	TRBJ2-7
ASSYRLAGQETQY	TRBD2	TRBV7-8	TRBJ2-5
ASRGGGNDTQY	TRBD2	TRBV10-1	TRBJ2-3
ASSESGTLPLREQY	NA	TRBV6-1	TRBJ2-7
ASSGGDGTYEQY	NA	TRBV9	TRBJ2-7
SVVIMGAEAF	NA	TRBV29-1	TRBJ1-1
ASSQATGAYEQY	TRBD1	TRBV4-2	NA
ASSQDLQGVGGNTIY	NA	TRBV4-2	TRBJ1-3
ASSPGQLTDTQY	NA	TRBV4-3	TRBJ2-3
ASSLDRTGEAF	TRBD1	TRBV7-2	TRBJ1-1
AISVWAAETQY	NA	TRBV10-3	TRBJ2-5
ASSLTGGAVDTGELF	TRBD2	TRBV5-1	TRBJ2-2
ASSNNGSYEQY	NA	TRBV21-1	TRBJ2-7
ASSLSGELF	NA	TRBV5-6	TRBJ2-2
ASGLASKRSRGGYT	NA	TRBV12-5	TRBJ1-2